The 9 T cell receptor delta chains reported below all come from one sample, sequenced in a study of γδ T cells in repeated Plasmodium falciparum infection. TCRdb called clones anew from the multiplex PCR reads with CATT. The sample lists 45,000 to 50,000 delta-chain clones, 1.6% occurring once. Flow sorting of PBMC yielded separate Vgamma9/Vdelta2+ and Vdelta2-negative gammadelta T cell populations for bulk repertoire analysis. The sequenced sample was gamma-delta T cells from blood. The receptors shown here come from a pool of human donors (malaria-infected and uninfected, not separated).

This clone was detected only a few times. For this DNA, TCRdb reports the protein of a much larger clone, which diverges at residue 13, most likely from a read error; the protein presented here is translated directly from the DNA. CDR3 coding DNA: TGTGCTCTTGGGCCCCTCTTCAGGGGGAGAACCGATAGACTCATCTTT. Protein product: CALGPLFRGRTDRLIF. V and J are TRDV1 and TRDJ1; maybe TRDD3 (6 bases). No J gene is reported in TCRdb; it was inferred here by comparing the DNA with germline. This CDR3 comprises 16 residues. The germline V gene has CDR1 TSWWSYY and CDR2 QGS.

This clone occurred a few times. TCRdb's entry gives the protein of a much larger clone, which mismatches this DNA's translation at residue 14, likely from a read error; the protein reported here is translated from the DNA. The rearrangement joins TRDV2 to TRDJ1; the match to TRDD3 covers 9 bases. Since TCRdb gives no J gene, matching the DNA to germline was used here to assign it. CDR3 length: 18 amino acids. CDR1 is GEAIGNYY and CDR2 is EKD in the germline V gene. The CDR3 spells CACDTVGLLGEDTVKLIF. CDR3 sequence (DNA): TGTGCCTGTGACACCGTGGGCTTACTGGGGGAAGACACCGTTAAACTCATCTTT.

As concerns this clone: A read error likely explains why the TCRdb protein, taken from a much larger clone, differs from this DNA's translation at residues 7 and 12; the protein shown is translated from the DNA. The chain has TRDV1 and TRDJ1; TRDD2 might be the D (5 bases). Germline V CDR1 and CDR2: TSWWSYY, QGS. V was pared by 3 bases and J by 0 bases, with 26 bases between. The CDR3 consists of 20 residues. The CDR3 region is CALGDHAIFPRSTNTDKLIF. The CDR3 DNA reads as TGTGCTCTTGGGGATCACGCAATCTTTCCTCGCTCAACGAACACCGATAAACTCATCTTT.

This clone has just a few counts. TCRdb has a much larger clone's protein, which differs at residue 9 from the translation of this DNA, likely because of a read error; what is shown is the protein translated from the DNA. Other DNA sequences in this sample translate to the same CDR3. The chain is built from TRDV1 and TRDJ1, with 7 bases fitting TRDD2. TCRdb does not report a J gene; here it was assigned by matching the DNA to germline references. There are 20 residues in the CDR3. The trim removed 3 bases at V and 0 bases at J, leaving 19 bases unmatched. Germline values: CDR1 TSWWSYY, CDR2 QGS. This CDR3 reads CALGDHTILPRATNTDKLIF. CDR3 sequence (DNA): TGTGCTCTTGGGGATCACACAATCCTTCCTCGCGCAACGAACACCGATAAACTCATCTTT.

As for this clone: TCRdb has a much larger clone's protein, which differs at residue 8 from the translation of this DNA, likely because of a read error; what is shown is the protein translated from the DNA. The chain has TRDV2 and TRDJ1; 8 nucleotides match TRDD3. The J gene, not given by TCRdb, was assigned here from a germline match of the nucleotide sequence. Trimming at V came to 1 base and at J to 2 bases, leaving 14 bases not matched to a gene. Germline CDR1 and CDR2: GEAIGNYY and EKD. CDR3 length equals 18 residues. CDR3 DNA: TGTGCCTGTGACACGGTAGGAGATACCTGGGGGAAAACCGATAAACTCATCTTT. Protein product: CACDTVGDTWGKTDKLIF.

This clone occurred many times. The chain uses TRDV1 and TRDJ1, with TRDD3 identical over 9 bases. The length of the CDR3 is 21 residues. The trim removed 5 bases at V and 0 bases at J, leaving 22 bases unmatched. Germline V CDR1 and CDR2: TSWWSYY, QGS. CDR3 in amino acids: CALGIIRLHRLGDGNTDKLIF. The CDR3, as DNA: TGTGCTCTTGGGATTATTCGCCTGCATCGCCTGGGGGATGGTAACACCGATAAACTCATCTTT.

This clone was counted only a few times. This chain connects TRDV2 to TRDJ1, with 7 bases fitting TRDD3. No J gene was available from TCRdb, and it was assigned here by a germline match of the DNA. J was trimmed by 5 bases and V by 0 bases; bases with no gene match: 14. Germline CDR1 is GEAIGNYY and CDR2 is EKD. This CDR3 comprises 17 residues. CDR3 DNA sequence: TGTGCCTGTGACACCGCGTATACTGGGGCAACCATTGATAAACTCATCTTT. This translates into CACDTAYTGATIDKLIF.

With respect to this clone: TCRdb pairs this DNA with a much larger clone's protein that differs at residue 4, likely a read error; the protein shown was translated from the DNA. The J gene is TRDJ1, the V gene TRDV2; 8 bases match TRDD3. TCRdb records no J gene; here it was assigned by comparing the DNA to germline. Germline trimming cut 5 bases from V and 0 bases from J; bases unmatched to any gene: 13. Germline V CDR1 and CDR2: GEAIGNYY, EKD. This CDR3 region has 17 residues. DNA of the CDR3: TGTGCCTGTGCAGGGATCGCTCTGGGGGACTACACCGATAAACTCATCTTT. Translating gives CACAGIALGDYTDKLIF.

In this sample, this clone turned up a few times. The likely explanation is a read error, given a far larger clone one base away. This sample also contains other DNA sequences that code for the same CDR3. The J gene was not called, though the V gene is TRDV1; the table assigns TRDD3, which was not confirmed against the DNA. The length of the CDR3 is 16 residues. In germline, CDR1 is TSWWSYY, CDR2 QGS. CDR3 in DNA: TGTGCCCTTGGGGAACTAGTCCCGCTTGAGGACGGGGGGCTCATCTTT. As protein: CALGELVPLEDGGLIF.